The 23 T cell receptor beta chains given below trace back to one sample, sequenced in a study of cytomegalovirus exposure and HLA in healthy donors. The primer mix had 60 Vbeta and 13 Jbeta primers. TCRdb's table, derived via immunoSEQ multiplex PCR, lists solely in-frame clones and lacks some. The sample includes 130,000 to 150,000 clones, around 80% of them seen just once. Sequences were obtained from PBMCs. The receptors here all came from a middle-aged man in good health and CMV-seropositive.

As DNA, the CDR3 is TGCGCCAGCAGCCAAGAGGCGGTCGGCAACCACTACGAGCAGTACTTC. Translated, it gives CASSQEAVGNHYEQYF. The chain uses TRBV4-3 and TRBJ2-7; no clear D. Germline CDR1 and CDR2: LGHNA and YSLEER. Trimming took 0 bases from V and 3 from J, leaving 15 bases between them. The CDR3 is 16 amino acids.

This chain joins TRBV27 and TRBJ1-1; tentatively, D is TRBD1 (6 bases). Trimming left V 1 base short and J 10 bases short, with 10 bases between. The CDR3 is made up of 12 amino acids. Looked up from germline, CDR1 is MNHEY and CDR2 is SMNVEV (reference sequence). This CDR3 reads CASSLWGGPAFF. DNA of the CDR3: TGTGCCAGCAGTTTATGGGGGGGCCCAGCTTTCTTT.

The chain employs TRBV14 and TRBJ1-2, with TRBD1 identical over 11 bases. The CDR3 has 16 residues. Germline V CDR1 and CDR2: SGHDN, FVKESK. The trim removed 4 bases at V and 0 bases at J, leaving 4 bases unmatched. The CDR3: CASSRTGGGPNYGYTF. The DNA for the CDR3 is TGTGCCAGCAGCCGGACAGGGGGCGGGCCTAACTATGGCTACACCTTC.

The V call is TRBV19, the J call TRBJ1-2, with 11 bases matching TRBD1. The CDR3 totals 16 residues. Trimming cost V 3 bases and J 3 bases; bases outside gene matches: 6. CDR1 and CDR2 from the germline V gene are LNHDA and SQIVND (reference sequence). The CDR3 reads CASSMAGQGADYGYTF. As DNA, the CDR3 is TGTGCCAGTAGTATGGCCGGACAGGGGGCTGACTATGGCTACACCTTC.

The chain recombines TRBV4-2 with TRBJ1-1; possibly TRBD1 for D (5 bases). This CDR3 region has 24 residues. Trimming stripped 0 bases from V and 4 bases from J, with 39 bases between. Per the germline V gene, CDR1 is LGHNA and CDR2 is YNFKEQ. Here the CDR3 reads CASSQDRGGISRPGDYRIFTEAFF. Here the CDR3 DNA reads TGTGCCAGCAGCCAAGATCGTGGGGGGATATCCCGACCGGGGGATTACAGAATCTTCACTGAAGCTTTCTTT.

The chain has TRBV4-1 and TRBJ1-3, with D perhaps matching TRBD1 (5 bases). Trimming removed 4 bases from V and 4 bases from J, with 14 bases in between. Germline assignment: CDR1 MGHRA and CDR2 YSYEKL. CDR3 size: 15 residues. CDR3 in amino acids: CASSPLGGRGNTIYF. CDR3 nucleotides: TGCGCCAGCAGCCCCCTGGGGGGTAGGGGAAACACCATATATTTT.

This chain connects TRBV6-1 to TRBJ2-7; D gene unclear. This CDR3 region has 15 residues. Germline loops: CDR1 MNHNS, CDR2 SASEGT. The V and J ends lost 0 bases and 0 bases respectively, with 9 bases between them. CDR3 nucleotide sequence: TGTGCCAGCAGTGAAGCCGTTCTAAGCTCCTACGAGCAGTACTTC. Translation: CASSEAVLSSYEQYF.

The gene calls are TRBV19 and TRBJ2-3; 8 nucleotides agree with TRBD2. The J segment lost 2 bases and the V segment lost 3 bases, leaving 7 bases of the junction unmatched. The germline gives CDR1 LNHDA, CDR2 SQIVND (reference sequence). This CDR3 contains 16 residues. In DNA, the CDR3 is TGTGCCAGTAGTATCCGGGGCGGGGGGTTCACAGATACGCAGTATTTT. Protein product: CASSIRGGGFTDTQYF.

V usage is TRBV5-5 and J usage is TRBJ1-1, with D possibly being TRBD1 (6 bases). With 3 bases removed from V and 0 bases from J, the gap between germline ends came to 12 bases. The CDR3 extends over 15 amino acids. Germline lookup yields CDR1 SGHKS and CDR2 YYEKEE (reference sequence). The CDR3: CASSSTGRLNTEAFF. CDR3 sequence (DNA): TGTGCCAGCAGCTCGACAGGTCGATTGAACACTGAAGCTTTCTTT.

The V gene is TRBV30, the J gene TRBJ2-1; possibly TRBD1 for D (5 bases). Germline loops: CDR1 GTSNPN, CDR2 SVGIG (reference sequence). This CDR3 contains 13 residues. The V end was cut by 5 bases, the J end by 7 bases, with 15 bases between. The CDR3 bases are TGTGCCTGGCTCCAGGGCCCGGTTAATGAGCAGTTCTTC. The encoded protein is CAWLQGPVNEQFF.

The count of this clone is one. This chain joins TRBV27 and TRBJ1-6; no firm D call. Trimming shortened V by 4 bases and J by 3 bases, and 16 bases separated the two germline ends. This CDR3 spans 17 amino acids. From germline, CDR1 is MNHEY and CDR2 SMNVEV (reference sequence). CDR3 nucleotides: TGTGCCAGCAGTTCCCGACTAACAGACCTCTATAATTCACCCCTCCACTTT. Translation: CASSSRLTDLYNSPLHF.

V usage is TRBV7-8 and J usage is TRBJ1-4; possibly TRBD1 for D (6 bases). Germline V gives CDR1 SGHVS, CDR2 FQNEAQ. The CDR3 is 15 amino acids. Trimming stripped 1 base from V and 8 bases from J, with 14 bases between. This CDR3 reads CASSLEGQKGEKLFF. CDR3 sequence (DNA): TGTGCCAGCAGCTTAGAGGGACAAAAGGGGGAAAAACTGTTTTTT.

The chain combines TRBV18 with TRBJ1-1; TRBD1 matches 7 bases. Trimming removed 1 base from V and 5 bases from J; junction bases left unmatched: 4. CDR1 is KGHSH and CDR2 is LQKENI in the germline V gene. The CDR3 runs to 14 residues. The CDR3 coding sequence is TGTGCCAGCTCACCACAGTCAGGGGGAACTGAAGCTTTCTTT. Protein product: CASSPQSGGTEAFF.

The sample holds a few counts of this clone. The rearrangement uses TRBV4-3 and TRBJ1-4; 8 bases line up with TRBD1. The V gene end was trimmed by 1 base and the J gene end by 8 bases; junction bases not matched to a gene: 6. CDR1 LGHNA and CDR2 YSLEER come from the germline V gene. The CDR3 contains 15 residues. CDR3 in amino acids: CASSQGDRFREKLFF. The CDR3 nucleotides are TGCGCCAGCAGCCAAGGGGACAGGTTCCGAGAAAAACTGTTTTTT.

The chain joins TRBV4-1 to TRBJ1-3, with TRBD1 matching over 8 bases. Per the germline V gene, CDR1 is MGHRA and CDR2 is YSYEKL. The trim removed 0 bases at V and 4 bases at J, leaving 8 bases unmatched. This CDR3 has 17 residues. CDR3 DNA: TGCGCCAGCAGCCAAGAAGGTTCAGGGGGCACAGGAAACACCATATATTTT. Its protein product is CASSQEGSGGTGNTIYF.

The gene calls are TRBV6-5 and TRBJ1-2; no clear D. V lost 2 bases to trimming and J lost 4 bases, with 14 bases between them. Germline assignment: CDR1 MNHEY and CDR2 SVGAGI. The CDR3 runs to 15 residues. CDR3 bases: TGTGCCAGCAGTTACGCGGGCAGTAGAGCCTATGGCTACACCTTC. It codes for CASSYAGSRAYGYTF.

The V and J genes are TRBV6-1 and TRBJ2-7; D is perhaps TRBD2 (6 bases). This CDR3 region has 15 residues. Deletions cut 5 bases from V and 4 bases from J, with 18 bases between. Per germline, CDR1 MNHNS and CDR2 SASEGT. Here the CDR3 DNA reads TGTGCCAGCAGTACCCAGAACAGCGGGCCGTACGAGCAGTACTTC. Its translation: CASSTQNSGPYEQYF.

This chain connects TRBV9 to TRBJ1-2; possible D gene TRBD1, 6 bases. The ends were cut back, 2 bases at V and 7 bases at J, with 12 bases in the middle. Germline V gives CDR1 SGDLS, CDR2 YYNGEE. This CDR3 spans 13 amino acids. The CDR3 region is CASSVGAGAGYTF. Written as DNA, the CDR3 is TGTGCCAGCAGCGTGGGGGCGGGGGCTGGCTACACCTTC.

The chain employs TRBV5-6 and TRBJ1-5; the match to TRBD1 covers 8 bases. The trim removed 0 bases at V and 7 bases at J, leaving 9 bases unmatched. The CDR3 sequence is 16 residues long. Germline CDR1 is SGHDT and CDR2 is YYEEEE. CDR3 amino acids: CASSLAGGSVRQPQHF. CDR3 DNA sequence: TGTGCCAGCAGCTTGGCAGGGGGCTCGGTCCGGCAGCCCCAGCATTTT.

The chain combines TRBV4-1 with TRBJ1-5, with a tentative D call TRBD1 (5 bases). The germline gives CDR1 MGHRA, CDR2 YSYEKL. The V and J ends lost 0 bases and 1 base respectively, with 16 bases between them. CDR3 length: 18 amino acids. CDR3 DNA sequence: TGCGCCAGCAGCCAAGATCCGGTGGGGGGATCGAGCAATCAGCCCCAGCATTTT. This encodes CASSQDPVGGSSNQPQHF.

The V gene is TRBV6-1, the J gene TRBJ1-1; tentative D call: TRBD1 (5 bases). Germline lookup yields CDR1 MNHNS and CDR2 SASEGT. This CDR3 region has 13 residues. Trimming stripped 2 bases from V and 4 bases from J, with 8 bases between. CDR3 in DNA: TGTGCCAGCAGTGAACAGGGTCGCACTGAAGCTTTCTTT. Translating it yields CASSEQGRTEAFF.

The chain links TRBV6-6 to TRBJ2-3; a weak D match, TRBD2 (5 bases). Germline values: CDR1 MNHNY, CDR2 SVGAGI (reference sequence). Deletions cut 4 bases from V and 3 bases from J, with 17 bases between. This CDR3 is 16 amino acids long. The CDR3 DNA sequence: TGTGCCAGCAGTTCAGAATCGGCGGGCGCAACAGATACGCAGTATTTT. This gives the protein CASSSESAGATDTQYF.

The chain's CDR3 is CASSLAAGRETQYF. As DNA, the CDR3 is TGTGCCAGCAGCTTAGCGGCAGGGAGGGAGACCCAGTACTTC. The rearrangement uses TRBV7-2 and TRBJ2-5, with TRBD2 as a possible D gene (6 bases). CDR3 length: 14 residues. Trimming took 0 bases from V and 5 from J, leaving 10 bases between them. Germline lookup yields CDR1 SGHTA and CDR2 FQGNSA.